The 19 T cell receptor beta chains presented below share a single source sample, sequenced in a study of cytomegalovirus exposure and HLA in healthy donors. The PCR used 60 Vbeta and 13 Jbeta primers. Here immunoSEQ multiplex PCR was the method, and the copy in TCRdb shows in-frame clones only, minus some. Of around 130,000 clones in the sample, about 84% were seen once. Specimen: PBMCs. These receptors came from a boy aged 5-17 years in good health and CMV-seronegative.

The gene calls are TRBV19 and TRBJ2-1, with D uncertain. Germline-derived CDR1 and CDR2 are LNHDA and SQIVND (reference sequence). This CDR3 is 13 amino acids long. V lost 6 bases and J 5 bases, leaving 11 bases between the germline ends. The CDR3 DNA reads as TGTGCCAGTAGCCTCTCCGACAACAATGAGCAGTTCTTC. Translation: CASSLSDNNEQFF.

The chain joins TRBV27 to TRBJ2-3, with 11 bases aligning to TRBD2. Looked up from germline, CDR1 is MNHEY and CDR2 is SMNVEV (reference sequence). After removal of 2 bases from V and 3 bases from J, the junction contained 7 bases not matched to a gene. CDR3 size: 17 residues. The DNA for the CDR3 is TGTGCCAGCAGTTTACAGGCTAGCGGGAGGAATACAGATACGCAGTATTTT. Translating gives CASSLQASGRNTDTQYF.

The CDR3 nucleotides read TGTGCCAGCAGCTCCGAGGGAAGGTATGGCTACACCTTC. The encoded protein is CASSSEGRYGYTF. The V and J genes are TRBV5-6 and TRBJ1-2; D is ambiguous. The germline V gene encodes CDR1 SGHDT and CDR2 YYEEEE. The CDR3 has 13 residues. Between the trimmed V and J ends, which lost 3 bases and 5 bases, there was a span of 11 bases. Drawing the rest from reference TRBV5-6 and TRBJ1-2, the complete variable domain is DAGVTQSPTHLIKTRGQQVTLRCSPKSGHDTVSWYQQALGQGPQFIFQYYEEEERQRGNFPDRFSGHQFPNYSSELNVNALLLGDSALYLCASSSEGRYGYTFGSGTRLTVV.

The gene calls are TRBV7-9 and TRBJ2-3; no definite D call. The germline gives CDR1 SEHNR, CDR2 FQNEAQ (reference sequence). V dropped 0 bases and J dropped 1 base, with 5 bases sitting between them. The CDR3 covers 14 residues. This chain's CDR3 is CASSLAARTDTQYF. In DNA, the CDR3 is TGTGCCAGCAGCTTAGCGGCTCGCACAGATACGCAGTATTTT.

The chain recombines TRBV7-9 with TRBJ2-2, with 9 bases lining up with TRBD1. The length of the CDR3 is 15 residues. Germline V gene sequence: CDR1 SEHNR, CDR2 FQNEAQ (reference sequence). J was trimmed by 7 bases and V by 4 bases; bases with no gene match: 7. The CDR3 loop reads CASSSGTGRDGELFF. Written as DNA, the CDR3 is TGTGCCAGCAGCTCCGGGACAGGGAGGGACGGGGAGCTGTTTTTT.

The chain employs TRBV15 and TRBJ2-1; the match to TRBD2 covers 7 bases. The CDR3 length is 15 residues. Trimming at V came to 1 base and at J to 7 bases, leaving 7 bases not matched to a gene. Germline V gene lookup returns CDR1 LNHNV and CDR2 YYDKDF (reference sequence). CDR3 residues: CATSRASGNRNEQFF. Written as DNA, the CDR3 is TGTGCCACCAGCAGAGCGAGCGGGAATAGGAATGAGCAGTTCTTC. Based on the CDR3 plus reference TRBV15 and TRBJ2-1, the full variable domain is DAMVIQNPRYQVTQFGKPVTLSCSQTLNHNVMYWYQQKSSQAPKLLFHYYDKDFNNEADTPDNFQSRRPNTSFCFLDIRSPGLGDTAMYLCATSRASGNRNEQFFGPGTRLTVL.

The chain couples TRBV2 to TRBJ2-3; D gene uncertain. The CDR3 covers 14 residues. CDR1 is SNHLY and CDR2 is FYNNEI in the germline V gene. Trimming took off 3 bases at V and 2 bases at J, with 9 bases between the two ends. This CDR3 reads CASSEFADTDTQYF. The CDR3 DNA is TGTGCCAGCAGTGAGTTTGCAGACACAGATACGCAGTATTTT.

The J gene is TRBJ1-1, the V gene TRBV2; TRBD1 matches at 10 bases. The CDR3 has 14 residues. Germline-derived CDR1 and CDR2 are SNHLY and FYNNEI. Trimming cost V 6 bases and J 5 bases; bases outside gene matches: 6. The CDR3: CASRGGQGRTEAFF. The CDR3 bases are TGTGCCAGCAGGGGGGGACAGGGGCGGACTGAAGCTTTCTTT.

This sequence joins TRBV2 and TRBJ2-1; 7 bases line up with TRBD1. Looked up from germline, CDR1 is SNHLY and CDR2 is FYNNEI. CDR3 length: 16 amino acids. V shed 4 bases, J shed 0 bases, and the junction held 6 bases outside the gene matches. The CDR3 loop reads CASSVQAGGSYNEQFF. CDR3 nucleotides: TGTGCCAGCAGTGTTCAGGCAGGGGGCTCCTACAATGAGCAGTTCTTC.

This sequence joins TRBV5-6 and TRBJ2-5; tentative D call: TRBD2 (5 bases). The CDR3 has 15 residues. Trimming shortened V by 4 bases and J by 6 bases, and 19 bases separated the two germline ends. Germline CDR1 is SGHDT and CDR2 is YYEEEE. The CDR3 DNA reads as TGTGCCAGCAGCCCAGGACTCATTAAAGGACAGACCCAGTACTTC. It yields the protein CASSPGLIKGQTQYF. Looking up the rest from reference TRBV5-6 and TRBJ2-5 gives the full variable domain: DAGVTQSPTHLIKTRGQQVTLRCSPKSGHDTVSWYQQALGQGPQFIFQYYEEEERQRGNFPDRFSGHQFPNYSSELNVNALLLGDSALYLCASSPGLIKGQTQYFGPGTRLLVL.

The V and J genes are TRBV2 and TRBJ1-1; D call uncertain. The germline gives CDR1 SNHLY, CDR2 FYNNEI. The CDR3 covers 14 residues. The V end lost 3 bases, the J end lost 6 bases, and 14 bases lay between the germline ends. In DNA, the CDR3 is TGTGCCAGCAGTGATGATGTGGGCCCGGCTGAAGCTTTCTTT. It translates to CASSDDVGPAEAFF.

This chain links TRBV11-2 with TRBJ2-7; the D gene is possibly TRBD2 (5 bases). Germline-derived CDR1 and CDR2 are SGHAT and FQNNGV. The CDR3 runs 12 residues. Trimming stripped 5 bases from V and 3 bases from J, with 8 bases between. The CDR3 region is CASSLRVYEQYF. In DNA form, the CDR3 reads TGTGCCAGCAGCCTGAGGGTCTACGAGCAGTACTTC.

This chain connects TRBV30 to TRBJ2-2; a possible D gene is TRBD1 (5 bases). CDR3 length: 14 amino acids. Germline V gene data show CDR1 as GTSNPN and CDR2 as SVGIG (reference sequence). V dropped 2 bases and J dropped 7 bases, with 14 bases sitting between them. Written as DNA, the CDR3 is TGTGCCTGGAGTTTAGGGGTGGGTTTCGGGGAGCTGTTTTTT. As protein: CAWSLGVGFGELFF.

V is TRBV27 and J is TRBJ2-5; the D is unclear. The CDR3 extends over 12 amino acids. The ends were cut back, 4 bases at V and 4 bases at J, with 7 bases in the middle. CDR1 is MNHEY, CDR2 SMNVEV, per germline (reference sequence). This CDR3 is CASSSPGETQYF. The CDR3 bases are TGTGCCAGCAGTTCCCCAGGAGAGACCCAGTACTTC.

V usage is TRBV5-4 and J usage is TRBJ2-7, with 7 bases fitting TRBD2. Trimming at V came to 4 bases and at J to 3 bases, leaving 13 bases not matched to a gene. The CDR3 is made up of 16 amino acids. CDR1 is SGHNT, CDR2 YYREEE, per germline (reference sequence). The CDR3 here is CASSPTAGTTHYEQYF. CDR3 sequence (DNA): TGTGCCAGCAGCCCGACGGCAGGGACTACCCACTACGAGCAGTACTTC.

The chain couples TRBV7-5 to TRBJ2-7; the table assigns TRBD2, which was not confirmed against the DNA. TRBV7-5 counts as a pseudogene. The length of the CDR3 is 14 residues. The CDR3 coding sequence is TGTGTCAGAAGCTCCCGGGGATCCGACTACGAGCAGTACTTC. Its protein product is CVRSSRGSDYEQYF.

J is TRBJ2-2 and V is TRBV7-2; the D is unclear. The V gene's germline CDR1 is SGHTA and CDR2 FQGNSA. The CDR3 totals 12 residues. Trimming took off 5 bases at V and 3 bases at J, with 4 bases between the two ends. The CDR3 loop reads CASSLYTGELFF. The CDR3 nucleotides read TGTGCCAGCAGCCTGTACACCGGGGAGCTGTTTTTT.

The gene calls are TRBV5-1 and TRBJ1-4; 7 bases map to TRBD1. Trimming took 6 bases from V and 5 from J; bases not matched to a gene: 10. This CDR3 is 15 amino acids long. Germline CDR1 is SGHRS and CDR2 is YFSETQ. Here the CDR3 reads CASTTDRAENEKLFF. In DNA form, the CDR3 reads TGCGCCAGCACCACAGACAGGGCTGAAAATGAAAAACTGTTTTTT.

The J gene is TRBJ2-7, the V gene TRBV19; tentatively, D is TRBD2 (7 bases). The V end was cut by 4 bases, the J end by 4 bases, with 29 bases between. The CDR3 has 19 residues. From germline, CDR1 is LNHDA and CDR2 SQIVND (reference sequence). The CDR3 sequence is CASSRRGAHPSGGRYEQYF. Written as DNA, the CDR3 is TGTGCCAGTAGTAGAAGAGGAGCACACCCGTCCGGGGGGCGTTACGAGCAGTACTTC.